This T cell receptor beta chain originates from a study of CD8+ T cells in alopecia areata. Findings and limits, study-wide: Clonality in lesional scalp, especially alopecia totalis/universalis, exceeded that of normal scalp.

Germline V CDR1 and CDR2: ENHRY, SYGVKD. The CDR3 loop spans 14 amino acids. The V gene lost 10 bases and the J gene lost 0 bases, with 13 bases spanning the gap. The authors extracted RNA and reverse transcribed it into cDNA as the sequencing template. The table came from immunoSEQ multiplex PCR; TCRdb's copy has only in-frame clones and leaves some out. In the table there are about 150,000 clones, more than 75% of which are singletons. Concerning this clone: Its antigen remains unidentified.

This chain connects TRBV10-3 to TRBJ1-3; D unclear. The sample consisted of CD8+ T cells sorted from blood, taken at week 0. This clonotype originated in a human donor with alopecia areata. CDR3 bases: TGTGCCAACTCGGGCGACTCCTCTGGAAACACCATATATTTT. Amino acids: CANSGDSSGNTIYF.